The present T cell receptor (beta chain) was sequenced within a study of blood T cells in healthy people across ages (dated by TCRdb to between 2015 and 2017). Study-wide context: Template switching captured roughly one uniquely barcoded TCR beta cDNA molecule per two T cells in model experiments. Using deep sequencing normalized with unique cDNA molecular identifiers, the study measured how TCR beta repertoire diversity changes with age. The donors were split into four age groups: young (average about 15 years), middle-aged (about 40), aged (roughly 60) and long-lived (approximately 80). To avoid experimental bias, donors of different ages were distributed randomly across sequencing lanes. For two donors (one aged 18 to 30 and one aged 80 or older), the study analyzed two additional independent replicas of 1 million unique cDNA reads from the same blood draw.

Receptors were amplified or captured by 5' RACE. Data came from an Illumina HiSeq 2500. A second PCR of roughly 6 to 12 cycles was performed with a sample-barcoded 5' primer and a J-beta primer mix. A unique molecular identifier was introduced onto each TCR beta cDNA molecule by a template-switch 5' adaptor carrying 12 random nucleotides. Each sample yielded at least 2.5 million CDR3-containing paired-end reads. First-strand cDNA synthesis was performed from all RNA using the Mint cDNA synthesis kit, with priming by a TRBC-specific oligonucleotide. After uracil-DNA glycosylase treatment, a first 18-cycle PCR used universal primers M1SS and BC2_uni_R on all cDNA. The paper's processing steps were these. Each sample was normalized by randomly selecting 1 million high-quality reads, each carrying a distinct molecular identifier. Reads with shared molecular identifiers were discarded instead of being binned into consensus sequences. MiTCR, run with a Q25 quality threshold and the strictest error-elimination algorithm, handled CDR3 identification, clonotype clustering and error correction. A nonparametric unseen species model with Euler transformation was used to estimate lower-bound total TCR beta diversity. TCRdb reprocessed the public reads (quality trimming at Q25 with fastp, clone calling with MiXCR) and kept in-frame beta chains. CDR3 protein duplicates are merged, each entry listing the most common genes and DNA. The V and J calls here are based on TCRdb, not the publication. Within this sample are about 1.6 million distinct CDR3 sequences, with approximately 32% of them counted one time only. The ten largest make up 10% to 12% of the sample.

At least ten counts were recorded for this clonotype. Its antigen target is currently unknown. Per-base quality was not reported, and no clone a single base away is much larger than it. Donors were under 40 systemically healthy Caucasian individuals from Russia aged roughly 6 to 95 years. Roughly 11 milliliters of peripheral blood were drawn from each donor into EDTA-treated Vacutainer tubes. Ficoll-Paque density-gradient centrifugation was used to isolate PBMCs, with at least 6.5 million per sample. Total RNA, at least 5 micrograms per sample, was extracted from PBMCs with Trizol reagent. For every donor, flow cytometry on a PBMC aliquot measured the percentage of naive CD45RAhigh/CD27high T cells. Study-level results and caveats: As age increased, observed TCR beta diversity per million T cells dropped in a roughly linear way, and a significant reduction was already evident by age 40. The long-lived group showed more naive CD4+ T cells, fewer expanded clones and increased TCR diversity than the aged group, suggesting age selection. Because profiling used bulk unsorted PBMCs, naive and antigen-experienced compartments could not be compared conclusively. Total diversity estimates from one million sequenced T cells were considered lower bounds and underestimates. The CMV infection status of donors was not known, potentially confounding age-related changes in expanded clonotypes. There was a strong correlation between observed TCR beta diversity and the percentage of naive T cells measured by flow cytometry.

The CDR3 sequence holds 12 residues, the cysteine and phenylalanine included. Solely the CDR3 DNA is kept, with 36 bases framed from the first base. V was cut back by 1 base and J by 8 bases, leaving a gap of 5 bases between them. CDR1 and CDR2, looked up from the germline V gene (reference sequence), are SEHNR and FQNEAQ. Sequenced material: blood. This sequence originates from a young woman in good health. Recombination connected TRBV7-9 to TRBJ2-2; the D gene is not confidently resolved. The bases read TGTGCCAGCAGCTTAGATCGAGGGGAGCTGTTTTTT. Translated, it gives CASSLDRGELFF.